The next 8 T cell receptor beta chains were all read from a single sample in a study of type 1 regulatory T cells. One entry per CDR3 protein results from TCRdb running MiXCR on the reads. The sample shows some 100,000 distinct CDR3 sequences, roughly 31% of them seen only once. The sequencing input was CD4+ T cells, either the whole sample or a sorted fraction (not recorded which). All receptors come from a human donor in good health.

The chain is built from TRBV7-6 and TRBJ1-6, with 10 bases aligning to TRBD1. Germline CDR1 SGHVS, CDR2 FNYEAQ. Germline trimming cut 0 bases from V and 8 bases from J; bases unmatched to any gene: 1. The CDR3 totals 15 residues. CDR3 sequence: CASSLAGQGDSPLHF. The CDR3 DNA reads as TGTGCCAGCAGCTTAGCCGGACAGGGGGATTCACCCCTCCACTTT.

This chain links TRBV19 with TRBJ1-5, with D tentatively TRBD1 (6 bases). The length of the CDR3 is 15 residues. V was cut by 1 base and J by 3 bases, with 10 bases left in between. Looked up from germline, CDR1 is LNHDA and CDR2 is SQIVND (reference sequence). CDR3 amino acids: CASSIGWGANQPQHF. CDR3 nucleotide sequence: TGTGCCAGTAGTATAGGTTGGGGGGCCAATCAGCCCCAGCATTTT.

The chain's CDR3 is CATSRVSSGADEQYF. CDR3 in DNA: TGTGCCACCAGCAGAGTATCGTCCGGGGCGGACGAGCAGTACTTC. This chain joins TRBV15 and TRBJ2-7; D is possibly TRBD1 or TRBD2 (5 bases each). Germline-derived CDR1 and CDR2 are LNHNV and YYDKDF (reference sequence). V was clipped by 1 base and J by 5 bases, with 15 bases between them. This CDR3 region has 15 residues. The whole variable domain, filled in from reference TRBV15 and TRBJ2-7, reads DAMVIQNPRYQVTQFGKPVTLSCSQTLNHNVMYWYQQKSSQAPKLLFHYYDKDFNNEADTPDNFQSRRPNTSFCFLDIRSPGLGDTAMYLCATSRVSSGADEQYFGPGTRLTVT.

V gene TRBV20-1 combines with J gene TRBJ2-1; 7 positions agree with TRBD2. There are 14 residues in the CDR3. CDR1 and CDR2 from the germline V gene are DFQATT and SNEGSKA (reference sequence). The CDR3 sequence is CSPTGTTNGGEQFF. CDR3 DNA sequence: TGCAGCCCAACCGGGACTACGAACGGTGGTGAGCAGTTCTTC.

V gene TRBV19 combines with J gene TRBJ1-1; D remains unclear. CDR3 length equals 15 residues. The germline V gene encodes CDR1 LNHDA and CDR2 SQIVND (reference sequence). Trimming shortened V by 0 bases and J by 0 bases, and 8 bases separated the two germline ends. The CDR3 nucleotides are TGTGCCAGTAGTATAGACCTGTACATGAACACTGAAGCTTTCTTT. This codes for CASSIDLYMNTEAFF.

The rearrangement uses TRBV12-3 or TRBV12-4 and TRBJ2-7; perhaps TRBD2 as D (6 bases). This CDR3 has 15 residues. V was cut by 3 bases and J by 5 bases, with 17 bases left in between. CDR3 in DNA: TGTGCCAGCAGTTTTGCGGGCTCCGGCGGGGACGAGCAGTACTTC. Translation gives CASSFAGSGGDEQYF.

The gene calls are TRBV10-3 and TRBJ2-3; 10 bases match TRBD2. With 6 bases clipped from V and 5 bases from J, the junction kept 8 bases outside the gene matches. The CDR3 sequence is 15 residues long. The germline V gene has CDR1 ENHRY and CDR2 SYGVKD. In DNA, the CDR3 is TGTGCCATCAGGGGGCTAGCGGGAGCGAGAGATACGCAGTATTTT. It is translated as CAIRGLAGARDTQYF.

This clonotype was observed a few times. CDR3 sequence reads: CASSPGSGRGTGELFF. As DNA, the CDR3 is TGCGCCAGCAGCCCAGGCAGCGGGAGGGGCACCGGGGAGCTGTTTTTT. This chain connects TRBV5-1 to TRBJ2-2; TRBD2 matches 10 bases. After removal of 4 bases from V and 4 bases from J, the junction contained 7 bases not matched to a gene. This CDR3 spans 16 amino acids. Germline-derived CDR1 and CDR2 are SGHRS and YFSETQ.